These 10 T cell receptor beta chains were all obtained from the same sample, sequenced in a study of identifying expanded T cells in peripheral blood. This table comes from immunoSEQ multiplex PCR, and its TCRdb copy is limited to in-frame clones, with some not included. Of approximately 110,000 clones in the sample, 85% to 90% were seen once. Input material: blood. These receptor sequences come from a person between 18 and 69 years old in good health.

The gene calls are TRBV6-5 and TRBJ2-7; TRBD1 or TRBD2 may be the D gene (6 bases each). The V gene's germline CDR1 is MNHEY and CDR2 SVGAGI. The ends were cut back, 5 bases at V and 1 base at J, with 15 bases in the middle. The CDR3 spans 15 residues. The CDR3 protein is CASSKGGPGSYEQYF. The CDR3 DNA is TGTGCCAGCAGTAAGGGGGGCCCTGGGTCCTACGAGCAGTACTTC.

The chain joins TRBV6-6 to TRBJ1-5; D call uncertain. Germline CDR1 and CDR2: MNHNY and SVGAGI (reference sequence). V lost 2 bases, J lost 3 bases, and 14 bases lay in between. This CDR3 is built from 16 residues. CDR3 residues: CASSYLHPGLNQPQHF. The CDR3, as DNA: TGTGCCAGCAGTTACCTGCATCCCGGGCTCAATCAGCCCCAGCATTTT.

In its sample, this clone was seen once. The J gene is TRBJ2-7, the V gene TRBV7-2, with D unresolved. The length of the CDR3 is 14 residues. Trimming took off 2 bases at V and 3 bases at J, with 11 bases between the two ends. CDR1 is SGHTA and CDR2 is FQGNSA in the germline V gene. In nucleotides, the CDR3 is TGTGCCAGCAGCTTAAGCTCGATGGGCTACGAGCAGTACTTC. As protein: CASSLSSMGYEQYF. The entire variable domain, with the rest obtained from reference TRBV7-2 and TRBJ2-7, is as follows: GAGVSQSPSNKVTEKGKDVELRCDPISGHTALYWYRQSLGQGLEFLIYFQGNSAPDKSGLPSDRFSAERTGGSVSTLTIQRTQQEDSAVYLCASSLSSMGYEQYFGPGTRLTVT.

This clone has a single count. The chain is built from TRBV19 and TRBJ2-1; D uncertain. CDR1 and CDR2 from the germline V gene are LNHDA and SQIVND (reference sequence). The CDR3 is 15 amino acids. V was trimmed by 3 bases and J by 0 bases, leaving 9 bases between them. CDR3 sequence: CASSIMKSSYNEQFF. The CDR3 DNA is TGTGCCAGTAGTATCATGAAAAGCTCCTACAATGAGCAGTTCTTC.

The V and J genes are TRBV5-1 and TRBJ2-5; no definite D call. Germline CDR1 and CDR2: SGHRS and YFSETQ. V dropped 4 bases and J dropped 5 bases, with 12 bases sitting between them. The CDR3 totals 13 residues. The CDR3 sequence is CASSTLTLETQYF. CDR3 nucleotide sequence: TGCGCCAGCAGCACCCTGACTCTTGAGACCCAGTACTTC.

CDR3 amino acids: CASSSTSGDQETQYF. Here the CDR3 DNA reads TGTGCCAGCAGCTCGACTAGCGGGGACCAAGAGACCCAGTACTTC. This chain uses TRBV7-6 with TRBJ2-5; TRBD2 matches 11 bases. Germline CDR1 reads SGHVS; CDR2 reads FNYEAQ. V lost 4 bases to trimming and J lost 0 bases; unmatched junction nucleotides: 1. This CDR3 contains 15 residues. Using reference TRBV7-6 and TRBJ2-5 for the parts outside the CDR3, the full variable domain is GAGVSQSPRYKVTKRGQDVALRCDPISGHVSLYWYRQALGQGPEFLTYFNYEAQQDKSGLPNDRFSAERPEGSISTLTIQRTEQRDSAMYRCASSSTSGDQETQYFGPGTRLLVL.

The chain is built from TRBV29-1 and TRBJ2-1, with 7 bases that match TRBD1. The J segment lost 9 bases and the V segment lost 7 bases, leaving 15 bases of the junction unmatched. The germline gives CDR1 SQVTM, CDR2 ANQGSEA. This CDR3 has 14 residues. For the CDR3, the DNA is TGCAGCGCCGTTTTAGGGGGCGCGATTAGTGAGCAGTTCTTC. Residues: CSAVLGGAISEQFF.

This chain uses TRBV7-6 with TRBJ2-7, with a tentative D call TRBD1 (5 bases). CDR1 SGHVS and CDR2 FNYEAQ come from the germline V gene. The CDR3 length is 15 residues. Trimming removed 1 base from V and 1 base from J, with 11 bases in between. CDR3 sequence: CASSLEWQGSYEQYF. The CDR3, as DNA: TGTGCCAGCAGCTTAGAGTGGCAGGGTTCCTACGAGCAGTACTTC.

The DNA of the CDR3 is TGTGCCAGTAGTATCACTCAGGCCACTGAGGCCGAGCAGTACTTC. Its protein is CASSITQATEAEQYF. The genes are TRBV19 and TRBJ2-7, with D unresolved. This CDR3 is built from 15 residues. Trimming left V 3 bases short and J 6 bases short, with 18 bases between. The germline CDR1 and CDR2 sequences are LNHDA and SQIVND (reference sequence).

This chain uses TRBV7-2 with TRBJ2-3, with D possibly matching TRBD2 (5 bases). Germline assignment: CDR1 SGHTA and CDR2 FQGNSA. There are 14 residues in the CDR3. Trimming shortened V by 3 bases and J by 0 bases, and 7 bases separated the two germline ends. DNA for the CDR3: TGTGCCAGCAGCTTCAGCGGTAGCACAGATACGCAGTATTTT. Translated: CASSFSGSTDTQYF.